The rows below give T cell receptor beta chains drawn from one sample of a study of blood T cell repertoires in COVID-19. This table comes from immunoSEQ multiplex PCR, and its TCRdb copy is limited to in-frame clones, with some not included. This sample has about 90,000 clones, with under 95% found just once. The material sequenced was peripheral blood. Receptor source: a human donor with active COVID-19. The donor label of this sample is uncertain. CDR3s leave out the opening cysteine and the closing phenylalanine or tryptophan. The order of the fields is D gene, J gene, V gene, CDR3 protein. The D gene is left open where the match is weak.

D gene: NA
J gene: TRBJ1-1
V gene: TRBV6-5
CDR3 protein: ASSKMRGMHTEAF

D gene: TRBD1
J gene: TRBJ1-1
V gene: TRBV7-9
CDR3 protein: ASSLRRGDTEAF

D gene: NA
J gene: TRBJ2-3
V gene: TRBV3-1/TRBV3-2
CDR3 protein: ASSQDGGATEDTQY

D gene: TRBD2
J gene: TRBJ2-1
V gene: TRBV7-2
CDR3 protein: ASRSGGSSYNEQF

D gene: TRBD2
J gene: TRBJ2-2
V gene: TRBV6-1
CDR3 protein: ASSETPAGGIGELF

D gene: NA
J gene: TRBJ1-5
V gene: TRBV15
CDR3 protein: ATSRDFQRGEGQPQH

D gene: NA
J gene: TRBJ2-7
V gene: TRBV6-2/TRBV6-3
CDR3 protein: ASSYGGAILEQY

D gene: TRBD1
J gene: TRBJ1-1
V gene: TRBV7-3
CDR3 protein: ASSLNGQGKNTEAF

D gene: NA
J gene: TRBJ2-7
V gene: TRBV24-1
CDR3 protein: ATSSGRGADEQY

D gene: TRBD1
J gene: TRBJ2-3
V gene: TRBV7-9
CDR3 protein: ASSRGAGTGTDTQY